These T cell receptor beta chains were read from a single sample in a study of blood T cell repertoires in COVID-19. Clones were sequenced by immunoSEQ multiplex PCR, and TCRdb holds only the in-frame ones, with some missing. The sample includes some 100,000 clones, about nine tenths of them seen just once. The sequencing sample was made of peripheral blood. The source of these receptors is a man over 45 with acute or convalescent COVID-19. The CDR3 runs from the conserved cysteine through the conserved F or W. D genes are given only for firm matches. Clone size is given for some rows only: seen once, a few or many times, or a class if the clone is expanded.

cdr3_nt cdr3_aa d_call clone_size j_call v_call
TGTGCCAGCAGCTTAGGGATGGGGAGCTCCTACGAGCAGTACTTC CASSLGMGSSYEQYF NA NA TRBJ2-7 TRBV7-2
TGTGCCAGCAGTGAAAGGGAGGGACCCACAGATACGCAGTATTTT CASSEREGPTDTQYF TRBD2 NA TRBJ2-3 TRBV25-1
TGTGCCAGCAGCTTAGCGCCGTGGCCCTACGAGCAGTACTTC CASSLAPWPYEQYF NA NA TRBJ2-7 TRBV7-2
TGCAGCGTTGAAGAGAGGGGGCATTATGGCTACACCTTC CSVEERGHYGYTF TRBD1 NA TRBJ1-2 TRBV29-1
TGCGCCAGCAGCAAGGGGGCCATGAACACTGAAGCTTTCTTT CASSKGAMNTEAFF TRBD1 NA TRBJ1-1 TRBV5-1
TGTGCCAGCACCGACCCCTCCGGGACAGGGGCTAATGAGCAGTTCTTC CASTDPSGTGANEQFF TRBD1 NA TRBJ2-1 TRBV6-6
TGCGCCAGCAGCTTTGGACAGGGCCGGATGCTAGCCAAAAACATTCAGTACTTC CASSFGQGRMLAKNIQYF TRBD1 NA TRBJ2-4 TRBV5-1
TGTGCCAGCAGTGATACGAGACTAGGGTATTTT CASSDTRLGYF NA NA TRBJ2-3 TRBV12-3/TRBV12-4
TGTGCCAGCAGCTTGTCGCTAGCGGGAGGCCACGAGCAGTACTTC CASSLSLAGGHEQYF TRBD2 NA TRBJ2-7 TRBV5-4
TGTGCCATCAGAGATAGCGGGAGAACAGATACGCAGTATTTT CAIRDSGRTDTQYF TRBD2 NA TRBJ2-3 TRBV10-3
TGTGCCAGCAGCTTAGTACGGGATACGCAGTATTTT CASSLVRDTQYF NA NA TRBJ2-3 TRBV7-2
TGTGCCAGCAGCTTAGACGGACTAGCGGACCGCAATGAGCAGTTCTTC CASSLDGLADRNEQFF TRBD2 NA TRBJ2-1 TRBV11-2
TGTGCCAGTAGTATAGCACAGGGGGCCAACAATTCACCCCTCCACTTT CASSIAQGANNSPLHF TRBD1 NA TRBJ1-6 TRBV19
TGTGCCAGCAGTTACGGACTAGCGGCTTCAGATACGCAGTATTTT CASSYGLAASDTQYF TRBD2 NA TRBJ2-3 TRBV6-2/TRBV6-3
TGTGCCAGTAGTATGACGGCGGGGGGAGGGAACATTCAGTACTTC CASSMTAGGGNIQYF TRBD2 NA TRBJ2-4 TRBV19
TGTGCCAGTAGTATAGGACACGGGCAGGGACAAGAGACCCAGTACTTC CASSIGHGQGQETQYF NA NA TRBJ2-5 TRBV19
TGTGCCAGCAGCCTGCTCAGGGCATCCACCGGGGAGCTGTTTTTT CASSLLRASTGELFF NA NA TRBJ2-2 TRBV3-1/TRBV3-2
TGTGCCAGCAGCTCGAGAACAGGGGCCAGCACAGATACGCAGTATTTT CASSSRTGASTDTQYF TRBD1 NA TRBJ2-3 TRBV7-8
TGTGCCAGCAGCTTGCGTCTGCCTAGCTCCTACAATGAGCAGTTCTTC CASSLRLPSSYNEQFF NA NA TRBJ2-1 TRBV5-8
TGTGCCAGCAGTTTCGGTCCCCCCGGGGAGCTGTTTTTT CASSFGPPGELFF NA NA TRBJ2-2 TRBV5-4
TGTGCCAGCAGCTTTTCTCGACAGGCAACTAATGAAAAACTGTTTTTT CASSFSRQATNEKLFF NA NA TRBJ1-4 TRBV11-2
TGCGCCAGCAGCCAAGAAAGCTCCAGGGGCCCGGTGGGACCCACTGGGCAGTTCTTC CASSQESSRGPVGPTGQFF NA few TRBJ2-1 TRBV4-3
TGTGCCAGCAGCAGGACTTACACAGATACGCAGTATTTT CASSRTYTDTQYF NA NA TRBJ2-3 TRBV7-6
TGTGCCAGCAGCCTCGGGACTAGCCCTTACAATGAGCAGTTCTTC CASSLGTSPYNEQFF TRBD2 NA TRBJ2-1 TRBV14
TGTGCCAGCAGCTTTGGGGATACCGGGAGGTTCTCTGAAGCTTTCTTT CASSFGDTGRFSEAFF NA NA TRBJ1-1 TRBV7-2
TGTGCCAGCAGCTTAGAGCCCGGGACATCGCTGAGGTCAGCGATATATGGCTACTGG CASSLEPGTSLRSAIYGYW NA NA TRBJ1-2 TRBV11-2
TGCGCCAGCAGTCAAATGGGCCCGGTCTACGAGCAGTACTTC CASSQMGPVYEQYF NA NA TRBJ2-7 TRBV23-1
TGTGCCAGCAGCCGCACCACCGGGTCCAAAAACATTCAGTACTTC CASSRTTGSKNIQYF NA NA TRBJ2-4 TRBV6-5
TGTGCCAGCAGCCACAGTGTCGCAGCAGGCTCCTACAATGAGCAGTTCTTC CASSHSVAAGSYNEQFF NA NA TRBJ2-1 TRBV5-4
TGTGCCAGCAGCCTTGGACAGGGTGGCTACACCTTC CASSLGQGGYTF TRBD1 once TRBJ1-2 TRBV3-1/TRBV3-2
TGCGCCAGCAGCCAAGCCCTCGCCGGACTTAGCTCCTACGAGCAGTACTTC CASSQALAGLSSYEQYF NA NA TRBJ2-7 TRBV4-3
TGTGCCAGCAGCCAAGCGGGGTCTGGAAACACCATATATTTT CASSQAGSGNTIYF NA NA TRBJ1-3 TRBV3-1/TRBV3-2
TGTGCCAGCAGCCCCGGACAGAACCCTTACGAGCAGTACTTC CASSPGQNPYEQYF NA once TRBJ2-7 TRBV6-2/TRBV6-3
TGTGCCAGCAGCAATAGGGAGACTATGTCCCCCGAGCAGTACTTC CASSNRETMSPEQYF NA NA TRBJ2-7 TRBV6-6
TGTGCCAGCAGCCAAGGACCGACAGGGCCTGCAACTGAAGCTTTCTTT CASSQGPTGPATEAFF TRBD1 NA TRBJ1-1 TRBV5-5
TGTGCCAGCAGCAAAGTAGCAGGGACTAATGAAAAACTGTTTTTT CASSKVAGTNEKLFF NA once TRBJ1-4 TRBV21-1
TGTGCCAGCTCACCACTAGAGGAGCTGTTTTTT CASSPLEELFF NA once TRBJ2-2 TRBV18
TGTGCCAGCAGCCGCGGTCGACGAAGCCAGGGGGCCAATGAGCAGTTCTTC CASSRGRRSQGANEQFF TRBD1 NA TRBJ2-1 TRBV14
TGCGCCAGCAGCCAAGAACCTAGTGCGGAAAAACTGTTTTTT CASSQEPSAEKLFF NA once TRBJ1-4 TRBV4-3
TGTGCCAGCAGCCAAGATTTTCCCGGGCTAGCGGGTGGCCTGGGGGCACAGGATACGCAGTATTTT CASSQDFPGLAGGLGAQDTQYF TRBD2 NA TRBJ2-3 TRBV4-2
TGTGCCACCAGTGATACAGATCAGCCCCAGCATTTT CATSDTDQPQHF NA NA TRBJ1-5 TRBV24-1
TGTGCCAGCAGCTTAGCGTTTCTGAGCTCCGATTCACCCCTCCACTTT CASSLAFLSSDSPLHF NA NA TRBJ1-6 TRBV11-2
TGTGCCAGCAGTGAAGACAGGGTGGGGAGCTATAATTCACCCCTCCACTTT CASSEDRVGSYNSPLHF NA NA TRBJ1-6 TRBV6-1
TGTGCCACCAGCAGGGATATTATTACAGGGGACCTCCACTTT CATSRDIITGDLHF TRBD1 NA TRBJ1-6 TRBV15
TGTGCCAGTAGTACGGCACTGAGGACCGGGGAGCTGTTTTTT CASSTALRTGELFF NA NA TRBJ2-2 TRBV19
TGCGCCAGCAGCTCCGGACAGACGAACACTGAAGCTTTCTTT CASSSGQTNTEAFF NA NA TRBJ1-1 TRBV5-1
TGTGCCAGCAGCCTAGGGGGCAACTATGGCTACACCTTC CASSLGGNYGYTF TRBD1 NA TRBJ1-2 TRBV12-3/TRBV12-4
TGTGCCAGCAGTGGGACATCGACCCCTTACGAGCAGTACTTC CASSGTSTPYEQYF NA NA TRBJ2-7 TRBV2
TGTGCCAGCAGCCTCTGGGGGGGGCGAGGTGAAAAACTGTTTTTT CASSLWGGRGEKLFF NA once TRBJ1-4 TRBV7-2
TGTGCCAGCAGTTATGGCAGGGTAGACTATGGCTACACCTTC CASSYGRVDYGYTF NA NA TRBJ1-2 TRBV6-5
TGTGCCAGCAGCCCCCCACAGCCTACTGTTAATGGCTACACCTTC CASSPPQPTVNGYTF NA NA TRBJ1-2 TRBV3-1/TRBV3-2
TGTGCCTGGAGTAGGGACAGGGGGCCTACAGTGGGGGAGCAGTACTTC CAWSRDRGPTVGEQYF TRBD1 NA TRBJ2-7 TRBV30